This T cell receptor (beta chain) was captured in a study of CD8+CD57+ T cells in acquired aplastic anemia. For CDR3 and TCR beta VDJ profiling, genomic DNA was the template used. Using its own MiXCR run on the reads, TCRdb lists one record per CDR3 protein. The sample has roughly 170,000 distinct CDR3 sequences; about 44% are singletons. From germline, CDR1 is DFQATT and CDR2 SNEGSKA (reference sequence). V dropped 2 bases and J dropped 0 bases, with 11 bases sitting between them. This CDR3 is built from 14 residues. All patients picked for sequencing had shown, by flow cytometry, an expansion of CD8+CD57+ cells. Blood samples were obtained from patients who had received no prior therapy. Remarks on this clonotype: The antigen is not known.

Study results and caveats: Patients and controls turned out to have approximately 29 CD8+ CDR3 sequences in common.

Sequencing was performed on sorted CD4+, CD8+, or CD8+CD57+ T cells (not recorded which) from PBMCs. The sequence derives from a human donor with aplastic anemia. The rearrangement uses TRBV20-1 and TRBJ2-7, with TRBD2 as a possible D gene (5 bases). The CDR3 DNA is TGCAGTGCTAGACCTTTTAGCGCCTCCTACGAGCAGTACTTC. It is translated as CSARPFSASYEQYF.